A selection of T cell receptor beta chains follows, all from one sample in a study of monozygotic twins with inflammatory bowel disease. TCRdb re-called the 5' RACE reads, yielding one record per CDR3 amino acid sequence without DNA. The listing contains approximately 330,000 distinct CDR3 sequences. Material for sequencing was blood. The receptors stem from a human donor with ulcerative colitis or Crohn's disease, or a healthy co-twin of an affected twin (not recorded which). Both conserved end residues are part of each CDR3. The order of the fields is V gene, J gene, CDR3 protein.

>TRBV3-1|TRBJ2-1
CASSQDPGSSYNEQFF
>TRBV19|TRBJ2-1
CASSIGGNEQFF
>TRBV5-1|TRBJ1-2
CASSLTESDGYTF
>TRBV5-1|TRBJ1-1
CATKKTENTEAFF
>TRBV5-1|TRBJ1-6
CASSLERPYNSPLHF
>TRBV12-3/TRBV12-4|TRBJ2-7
CASSPGKGKGHYEQYF
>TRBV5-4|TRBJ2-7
CASSVDNRGEQYF
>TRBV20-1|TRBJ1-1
CSNGGLNTEAFF
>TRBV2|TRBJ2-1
CASSASSGGYNEQFF
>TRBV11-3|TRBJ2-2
CASSRTSAGELFF
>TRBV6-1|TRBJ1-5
CASNEKRNQPQHF
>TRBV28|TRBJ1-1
CASRSGVTEAFF
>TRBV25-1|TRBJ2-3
CASTGGPDTQYF
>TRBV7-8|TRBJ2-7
CASSSTGTGTYEQYF
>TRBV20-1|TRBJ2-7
CSGITGTVSREQYF
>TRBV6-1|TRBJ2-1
CASTKDRVHNEQFF
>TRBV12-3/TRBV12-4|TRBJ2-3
CASSQRQGALSDTQYF
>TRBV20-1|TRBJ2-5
CSARSGFGETQYF
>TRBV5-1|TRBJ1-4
CASSRGQPTNEKLFF
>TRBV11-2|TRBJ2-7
CASSSGHSESYEQYF
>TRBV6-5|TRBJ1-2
CASSYRSMGGYTF
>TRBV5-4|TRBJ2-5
CASSRYLGETQYF
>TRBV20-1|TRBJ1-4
CSALNTDNLNEKLFF
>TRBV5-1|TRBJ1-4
CASSVDGPATNENLFF
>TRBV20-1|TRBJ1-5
CSARGSGGLNQPQHF
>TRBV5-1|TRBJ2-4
CASSREEGGNAKNIQYF
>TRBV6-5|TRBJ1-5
CASSYSAPSNQPQHF